This TCR beta chain derives from a study of T cells in Graves' hyperthyroidism and ophthalmopathy. This CDR3 comprises 15 residues. Trimming left V 5 bases short and J 4 bases short, with 14 bases between. General study findings and limits: The majority of expanded thyroid clonotypes above 0.001 also appeared in blood.

This clonotype was found many times. Its matching antigen is unknown. The patients, who ranged from 18 to 65 in age, presented with newly diagnosed hyperthyroidism lasting under 2 months. Diagnosing involved the use of clinical symptoms, serum thyroxine and TRAb, thyroid ultrasound and orbital computed tomography. Researchers took RNA transcripts and amplified the TCR beta CDR3 regions from them. The study used the HTBI primer set for a first-round RT-PCR of the TCR CDR3. TCRdb re-called the multiplex PCR reads through MiXCR, storing one row per CDR3 protein. The sample lists approximately 480,000 distinct CDR3 sequences, 20% to 25% occurring once.

V is TRBV12-3 or TRBV12-4 and J is TRBJ2-2; possibly TRBD2 for D (6 bases). The receptor was derived from a man between 18 and 35 years old with Graves' hyperthyroidism. The sequencing input was blood. CDR3 region: CASSLLGDSTGELFF. The CDR3 bases are TGTGCCAGCAGTCTCTTGGGGGACTCCACCGGGGAGCTGTTTTTT.